These 21 T cell receptor beta chains came from one sample sequenced in a study of blood T cell repertoires in COVID-19. Profiling relied on immunoSEQ multiplex PCR, and the TCRdb table lists in-frame clones only, not all of them. Of about 63,000 clones detected, about 80% appear once; the ten largest clones hold 9% to 15%. Sample: peripheral blood. These receptors came from a human donor in a cohort sampled during active COVID-19.

The J gene is TRBJ2-1, the V gene TRBV7-9; 11 nucleotides match TRBD1. Germline V gene data show CDR1 as SEHNR and CDR2 as FQNEAQ (reference sequence). Trimming at V came to 5 bases and at J to 8 bases, leaving 5 bases not matched to a gene. The CDR3 extends over 14 amino acids. CDR3: CASSPWTGGDEQFF. CDR3 nucleotides: TGTGCCAGCAGCCCCTGGACAGGGGGCGATGAGCAGTTCTTC.

This clone turned up a few times. The V gene is TRBV4-3, the J gene TRBJ1-5, with D perhaps matching TRBD1 (6 bases). Trimming removed 0 bases from V and 5 bases from J, with 11 bases in between. Germline CDR1 is LGHNA and CDR2 is YSLEER. The CDR3 consists of 15 residues. The CDR3 loop is CASSQDRGYYQPQHF. In nucleotides, the CDR3 is TGCGCCAGCAGCCAAGACAGGGGCTATTATCAGCCCCAGCATTTT.

The rearrangement uses TRBV18 and TRBJ1-1; D remains ambiguous. Germline V gene data show CDR1 as KGHSH and CDR2 as LQKENI. This CDR3 region has 12 residues. V was pared by 4 bases and J by 0 bases, with 3 bases between. The DNA for the CDR3 is TGTGCCAGCTCACAGCTGAACACTGAAGCTTTCTTT. Encoded protein: CASSQLNTEAFF.

J is TRBJ1-6 and V is TRBV24-1; tentative D call: TRBD1 (6 bases). Trimming stripped 5 bases from V and 1 base from J, with 17 bases between. The CDR3 length is 18 residues. Germline V gene sequence: CDR1 KGHDR, CDR2 SFDVKD. The DNA of the CDR3 is TGTGCCACCAGTGTGGTGACAGGCCTGAGGTCCTATAATTCACCCCTCCACTTT. Protein sequence: CATSVVTGLRSYNSPLHF.

The chain recombines TRBV3-1 (or the pseudogene TRBV3-2) with TRBJ1-1; D perhaps matches TRBD1 (5 bases). V was cut by 0 bases and J by 11 bases, with 28 bases left in between. Germline V gives CDR1 LGHDT, CDR2 YNNKEL (reference sequence). This CDR3 region has 18 residues. CDR3 nucleotides: TGTGCCAGCAGCCAAGAAGGGATCCTTAGGAGAAAGGGGATATGGGCTTTCTTT. Translating it yields CASSQEGILRRKGIWAFF.

The V and J genes are TRBV6-5 and TRBJ1-2; D is unresolved. The CDR3 runs 14 residues. In germline, CDR1 is MNHEY, CDR2 SVGAGI. Deletions cut 8 bases from V and 0 bases from J, with 13 bases between. The CDR3 here is CASSKDGSNYGYTF. The CDR3 nucleotides read TGTGCCAGCTCAAAAGACGGGTCTAACTATGGCTACACCTTC.

The chain joins TRBV29-1 to TRBJ1-1, with D unresolved. Germline CDR1 reads SQVTM; CDR2 reads ANQGSEA. V was shortened by 7 bases and J by 6 bases, with 15 bases between the two germline ends. This CDR3 spans 12 amino acids. The CDR3 DNA reads TGCAGCGCCTTAATCTGGAGCTCTGAAGCTTTCTTT. This sequence encodes CSALIWSSEAFF. The variable domain in full, with the rest retrieved from reference TRBV29-1 and TRBJ1-1, is SAVISQKPSRDICQRGTSLTIQCQVDSQVTMMFWYRQQPGQSLTLIATANQGSEATYESGFVIDKFPISRPNLTFSTLTVSNMSPEDSSIYLCSALIWSSEAFFGQGTRLTVV.

The CDR3 region is CASSLRASGGLEETQYF. The DNA for the CDR3 is TGTGCCAGCAGCTTAAGGGCTAGCGGGGGCTTGGAAGAGACCCAGTACTTC. The J gene is TRBJ2-5, the V gene TRBV7-3; TRBD2 matches at 10 bases. In germline, CDR1 is SGHTA, CDR2 FQGTGA. With 1 base clipped from V and 3 bases from J, the junction kept 8 bases outside the gene matches. This CDR3 has 17 residues.

This chain links TRBV7-2 with TRBJ2-3; TRBD2 matches at 9 bases. Germline CDR1 reads SGHTA; CDR2 reads FQGNSA. Trimming took 5 bases from V and 0 from J; bases not matched to a gene: 6. The CDR3 loop spans 16 amino acids. The CDR3 here is CASSRAGGPSTDTQYF. CDR3 coding DNA: TGTGCCAGCAGCCGTGCGGGGGGGCCGAGCACAGATACGCAGTATTTT.

The chain joins TRBV7-2 to TRBJ2-4; 8 positions match TRBD1. This CDR3 spans 13 amino acids. CDR1 is SGHTA and CDR2 is FQGNSA in the germline V gene. The J segment lost 5 bases and the V segment lost 5 bases, leaving 2 bases of the junction unmatched. The CDR3 is CASSPGQENIQYF. The CDR3 bases are TGTGCCAGCAGCCCGGGACAGGAAAACATTCAGTACTTC. The full variable domain, in which reference TRBV7-2 and TRBJ2-4 provide the parts outside the CDR3, is GAGVSQSPSNKVTEKGKDVELRCDPISGHTALYWYRQSLGQGLEFLIYFQGNSAPDKSGLPSDRFSAERTGGSVSTLTIQRTQQEDSAVYLCASSPGQENIQYFGAGTRLSVL.

The chain has TRBV27 and TRBJ1-6; TRBD1 might be the D (6 bases). The length of the CDR3 is 13 residues. The germline V and J ends were trimmed by 7 bases and 8 bases, with 12 bases remaining between them. CDR1 is MNHEY and CDR2 is SMNVEV in the germline V gene (reference sequence). The CDR3 nucleotides read TGTGCCAGCACTCGGGACATCTATTCACCCCTCCACTTT. Protein sequence: CASTRDIYSPLHF.

The J gene is TRBJ1-1, the V gene TRBV19; TRBD1 agrees at 7 bases. CDR1 is LNHDA, CDR2 SQIVND, per germline (reference sequence). The trim removed 5 bases at V and 4 bases at J, leaving 19 bases unmatched. CDR3 length: 18 amino acids. The CDR3 sequence: CASSDELSTGIGFTEAFF. CDR3 sequence (DNA): TGTGCCAGTAGTGACGAACTGTCGACAGGGATAGGGTTCACTGAAGCTTTCTTT.

Only one count was recorded for this clone. The chain combines TRBV28 with TRBJ2-6; 7 nucleotides agree with TRBD1. This CDR3 comprises 16 residues. The germline V gene encodes CDR1 MDHEN and CDR2 SYDVKM. After removal of 6 bases from V and 2 bases from J, the junction contained 7 bases not matched to a gene. The CDR3 loop reads CASRPPQGTGANVLTF. In DNA form, the CDR3 reads TGTGCCAGCAGGCCTCCACAGGGGACTGGGGCCAACGTCCTGACTTTC.

The genes are TRBV7-2 and TRBJ1-2; 7 bases are a match to TRBD1. The trim removed 5 bases at V and 3 bases at J, leaving 3 bases unmatched. This CDR3 has 13 residues. The germline V gene has CDR1 SGHTA and CDR2 FQGNSA. CDR3 coding DNA: TGTGCCAGCAGCCCCGGGACAGACTATGGCTACACCTTC. Encoded protein: CASSPGTDYGYTF.

With respect to this clone: Other DNA sequences from this sample encode an identical CDR3 as well. The CDR3 protein is CASSVVQGGTGELFF. Written as DNA, the CDR3 is TGTGCCAGCAGCGTAGTACAGGGGGGCACCGGGGAGCTGTTTTTT. The chain links TRBV9 to TRBJ2-2; 8 bases fit TRBD1. The germline V gene encodes CDR1 SGDLS and CDR2 YYNGEE. CDR3 length: 15 amino acids. V was clipped by 0 bases and J by 4 bases; unmatched bases: 2. The whole variable domain, filled in from reference TRBV9 and TRBJ2-2, reads DSGVTQTPKHLITATGQRVTLRCSPRSGDLSVYWYQQSLDQGLQFLIQYYNGEERAKGNILERFSAQQFPDLHSELNLSSLELGDSALYFCASSVVQGGTGELFFGEGSRLTVL.

The genes are TRBV11-2 and TRBJ2-2; D gene uncertain. The germline V gene encodes CDR1 SGHAT and CDR2 FQNNGV. V lost 2 bases and J 1 base, leaving 8 bases between the germline ends. This CDR3 spans 15 amino acids. CDR3 region: CASSLSRGNTGELFF. CDR3 DNA sequence: TGTGCCAGCAGCTTAAGTAGAGGGAACACCGGGGAGCTGTTTTTT. The complete variable domain, with remaining parts taken from reference TRBV11-2 and TRBJ2-2, reads EAGVAQSPRYKIIEKRQSVAFWCNPISGHATLYWYQQILGQGPKLLIQFQNNGVVDDSQLPKDRFSAERLKGVDSTLKIQPAKLEDSAVYLCASSLSRGNTGELFFGEGSRLTVL.

The rearrangement links TRBV6-5 to TRBJ2-3, with TRBD2 identical over 11 bases. Germline values: CDR1 MNHEY, CDR2 SVGAGI. With V trimmed by 5 bases and J by 5 bases, 6 bases remained unmatched. The CDR3 covers 15 residues. This CDR3 reads CASSPTGTSGDTQYF. The DNA for the CDR3 is TGTGCCAGCAGTCCTACCGGGACTAGCGGAGATACGCAGTATTTT.

This clone showed up just a few times. This chain uses TRBV12-3 or TRBV12-4 with TRBJ1-5; the D is unclear. Trimming removed 5 bases from V and 9 bases from J, with 11 bases in between. This CDR3 comprises 12 residues. CDR3 nucleotide sequence: TGTGCCAGCAGTCCCCTGGCGGTGCCCCAGCATTTT. Its protein product is CASSPLAVPQHF.

The rearrangement links TRBV6-2 or TRBV6-3 to TRBJ1-1; D gene ambiguous. The CDR3 runs to 13 residues. Germline V gene lookup returns CDR1 MNHEY and CDR2 SVGEGT. Trimming pared 5 bases from V and 1 base from J, leaving 8 bases between. CDR3 amino acids: CASSRVRNTEAFF. The CDR3 DNA sequence: TGTGCCAGCAGTCGGGTCAGGAACACTGAAGCTTTCTTT.

The rearrangement joins TRBV5-5 to TRBJ1-5, with D perhaps TRBD1 (6 bases). Germline V gives CDR1 SGHKS, CDR2 YYEKEE (reference sequence). V gave up 0 bases and J gave up 4 bases, with 8 bases separating them. The CDR3 length is 14 residues. Here the CDR3 reads CASSLAQGNQPQHF. In DNA, the CDR3 is TGTGCCAGCAGCTTGGCGCAGGGGAATCAGCCCCAGCATTTT.

The V gene is TRBV12-3 or TRBV12-4, the J gene TRBJ2-5; D gene uncertain. The CDR3 runs to 12 residues. Trimming left V 2 bases short and J 3 bases short, with 4 bases between. This CDR3 reads CASSLREETQYF. The CDR3 coding sequence is TGTGCCAGCAGTTTACGGGAAGAGACCCAGTACTTC.